The clone carrying this TCR beta chain was recorded a few times. Its antigen remains unknown. This sample's RNA came from whole unsorted tissue. Chemotherapy-naive patients with new lung cancer underwent thoracic surgery in China, August–late 2014. The CDR3 sequence is 14 residues long. V lost 6 bases, J lost 1 base, and 12 bases lay in between. This sample stems from a study of tumor and adjacent non-tumor tissue in lung cancer. Three rounds of nested PCR, following a modified ARM-PCR protocol, produced the TCRbeta library. TCRdb reprocessed the multiplex PCR reads with MiXCR, giving one entry per CDR3 protein. The repertoire has 200,000 to 250,000 distinct CDR3 sequences, roughly 70% of them found once; the top ten carry approximately 25%. Overall study results and limits: In normal lung, the top 100 clones were significantly more dominant than in tumor. Significantly higher TCR diversity was found in tumor than normal lung.

The chain recombines TRBV12-3 or TRBV12-4 with TRBJ1-1; D ambiguous. The clonotype comes from a man aged 55 to 70 with non-small cell lung cancer. The source material was lung tumor tissue. In DNA form, the CDR3 reads TGTGCCAGCAGCTTCTGGACGGCGAACACTGAAGCTTTCTTT. This sequence encodes CASSFWTANTEAFF.